Below, one T cell receptor (beta chain) is given with its context. Its specificity is not known. This CDR3 is 13 amino acids long. Trimming removed 8 bases at V and 6 bases at J, with 14 bases between. The germline V gene has CDR1 MNHEY and CDR2 SVGAGI. This sample's time point: week 3, after first cycle of checkpoint inhibitor. This specimen comes from a study of blood T cell dynamics during melanoma immunotherapy. Across the whole study: First-line therapy was either pembrolizumab or nivolumab with ipilimumab for metastatic melanoma. Study-level points and caveats: Unlike progressors, later disease-control patients had W3 repertoires gaining clonality or diversity.

Data came from immunoSEQ multiplex PCR; TCRdb stores just in-frame clones and leaves some out. The table records roughly 9,000 clones, over 75% of them present only once. The sequence was collected from a human donor with melanoma. This rearrangement joins TRBV6-5 to TRBJ1-5; D remains unclear. Source: blood, taken from a patient treated with checkpoint blockade. The CDR3 DNA is TGTGCCAGCGGACGGGGAACCAGTCAGCCCCAGCATTTT. Protein product: CASGRGTSQPQHF.